This TCR beta chain is drawn from a study of cytomegalovirus exposure and HLA in healthy donors (dated by TCRdb to about 2017). About the investigation overall: An earlier analysis of several hundred of the donors reported about 300 Gb of sequence data and around 120 million unique TCR beta sequences obtained from some 170 million T cells. Of the 300 to 500 genotyped donors, more than 75% were placed in the genetic ancestry cluster associated with self-reported Caucasian donors. An early release covering about 600 HLA-typed donors comprised about 290 gigabases of sequencing data and approximately 80 million unique TCR sequences. In a later analysis, previously published TCR beta repertoires from several hundred donors were re-analyzed and high-resolution HLA genotyping was added so that TCR occurrence patterns could be studied. All discovery cohort repertoires had been generated using a single sequencing platform. To decide whether each TCR beta V gene segment behaved as functional or pseudogenic, an earlier analysis of 587 of the donors relied on high-throughput TCR beta sequencing. Both class I and class II loci were covered by HLA typing, at four-digit resolution. The study aimed to test whether signatures of past pathogen exposure could be identified by cataloging public T cell receptors. A separate validation cohort of roughly 110 different subjects was used in addition to the approximately 610-subject first cohort. In the later analysis, no new phenotypic data were used to find candidate immune exposures; instead, reliance was placed on TCR beta sequences and their occurrence across donors. Roughly five DR-DQ haplotypes were handled as single units for association and clustering because linkage in the cohort was strong. Donor age, sex, ethnicity and CMV serostatus were compiled together with the repertoire data. On average, 235,054 unique TCR beta nucleotide sequences were sequenced per donor among about 400 genotyped donors of the cohort, with roughly 18% of those sequences being non-productive. To predict cytomegalovirus infection status, the study brought together high-throughput TCR immunosequencing, statistical association of individual TCRs with disease status, and machine learning. A later genetic analysis used genome-wide SNP genotypes for about 60% of the 666 donors, treating that subset as a discovery cohort. The study profiled the T cell repertoires of under 700 subjects by immunosequencing and related them to cytomegalovirus serostatus. The number of donors typed differed by locus, with 629-630 for A, B, C, DRB1 and DQB1, around 500 for DQA1, nearly 610 for DPA1, and approximately 470 for DPB1.

About this clone itself: The antigen it recognizes is unknown. The record has no base qualities; no much larger clone is one base away.

The library was made by the immunoSEQ multiplex PCR assay. A mixture of 60 forward primers for TCR Vbeta segments and 13 reverse primers for TCR Jbeta segments was used in the multiplex PCR. The CDR3 region of rearranged TCR beta genes was amplified from genomic DNA with a multiplex PCR assay. Amplified TCR beta libraries were sequenced as 87-base-pair reads on the Illumina HiSeq System. On the study's bioinformatics: In a later analysis, approximately 74 million unique TCR beta chains were counted across the approximately 670 repertoires, and approximately 9.9 million of these chains were shared by at least two donors. A nearest-neighbor algorithm error-corrected the raw reads and collapsed the reads into unique sequences, merging closely related sequences to remove PCR and sequencing errors. To assign V, D and J gene segments, CDR3 sequences were aligned to IMGT reference sequences. For a sequence to be retained, at least a six-nucleotide match to both a V gene segment and a J gene segment was required. A rearrangement was called productive if the CDR3 had no stop codons and remained in frame with V and J, and every other rearrangement was called non-productive. Following IMGT convention, CDR3 was defined as the stretch from the second conserved V-encoded cysteine to the conserved J-encoded phenylalanine. The earlier analysis of roughly 590 of the donors excluded sequences that lacked an unambiguous match to a single V gene segment. An earlier analysis of a few hundred of the donors called V segments functional above 56.7% productive rearrangements and segregating when the between-donor standard deviation exceeded 5%. A statistical classification framework was built for diagnosing cytomegalovirus status from the catalog of TCR beta chain sequences. A later analysis assigned V and J genes by comparing TCR nucleotide sequences with IMGT/GENE-DB human TR gene sequences. A later analysis assigned CDR3 sequences and most-parsimonious VDJ recombination scenarios with the TCRdist pipeline. A later analysis defined each TCR beta chain by its CDR3 amino acid sequence plus V-gene family, and excluded reads lacking a unique V-gene family. As a way to deal with suspected cross-contamination and a sequencing artifact, a later analysis dropped 640 or so nucleotide sequences that were highly shared and had low generation probability. For each public chain, a later analysis derived a clonal expansion index from normalized ranks of inferred template counts within each repertoire. In a later analysis, generation probabilities were computed with a VDJ recombination model fitted to out-of-frame rearrangements, and the resulting probabilities were checked against IGoR. A later analysis scored TCR-TCR, TCR-HLA and TCR-CMV co-occurrence with hypergeometric tests, applying a repertoire-size bias correction to TCR pairs. False discovery rates were estimated in a later analysis by permuting HLA or CMV assignments 20 times. In a later analysis, co-occurring TCRs were grouped using DBSCAN, with TCRdist sequence similarity added in when clustering inside HLA-allele-positive subsets. Co-occurrence clustering excluded repertoires with fewer than 30,000 or more than 120,000 public chains, plus five with anomalous nucleotide sharing. Imported from immuneACCESS, the table was reduced by TCRdb to in-frame sequences with V and J called. These copies leave out some clones; in studies compared against another copy, an unresolved V gene accounts for under half, and the cause of the remainder is not known. V, J and clone size are taken as reported in that table, and D and trimming were inferred from the DNA itself. This sample has 130,000 or so clones in its table, and just under 80% of those were observed once. The ten largest clonotypes hold 5% to 6.5% of the sample.

The cohort was made up of hundreds of healthy bone marrow donors. All cohort members were sampled while nominally healthy, although unrecorded immune exposures were likely present. The donor was CMV seronegative and was included in the group of under 450 seronegative cohort members. Every donor gave a peripheral blood sample, and the peripheral blood mononuclear cells from that sample were used for TCR beta sequencing. The Qiagen DNeasy Blood Extraction Kit was used to extract genomic DNA from the blood cell samples. CDR1 and CDR2 were assigned from the germline V gene as SGHTA and FQGNSA. Including the terminal cysteine and phenylalanine, the CDR3 comprises 17 residues. The read is trimmed to its CDR3 DNA, 51 bases read in frame from base 1. Study-wide findings and limitations: Compared with equally common non-associated chains, HLA-associated TCR beta chains in a later analysis were more clonally expanded and had lower generation probabilities. It was suggested by the authors that the approach could potentially be generalized to other disease states and immunological phenotypes. In the study, some 180 TCR beta chains were listed as associated with cytomegalovirus. Correlated functional status among segregating V segments might be attributable to linkage disequilibrium, but an unknown experimental factor could not be ruled out. Most CMV-associated TCR beta chains appeared to be HLA-restricted in a later analysis, and the HLA associations seemed to be driven largely by CMV exposure. In an earlier analysis of over 550 of the donors, most TCR beta V segments were observed in productive rearrangements about 87% or about 30% of the time, broadly matching IMGT annotations. A cluster of highly shared sequence variants was judged likely to be a technical artifact of the sequencing pipeline. Sequencing depth was assumed to be roughly uniform across donors in the presence/absence analyses, though that assumption may not hold. Specific HLA alleles were associated with roughly 17,000 TCR beta sequences at a false discovery rate of 0.05 in a later analysis. While some public TCRs were present in many individuals, most TCR sequences turned up only very rarely across donors. Assigning TCR associations to individual alleles was difficult when HLA alleles, especially DR and DQ, strongly co-occurred. A further reported finding was that TCR beta sequences accurately predicted the HLA-A and HLA-B alleles for most subjects in the first cohort. Compared with the approximately 670-donor mean, donors in an Asian-associated ancestry cluster had fewer N-insertions in productive TCRs, according to a later genetic analysis. A later analysis found that TCR association rates varied across HLA loci, with DRB1 alleles showing the most associated TCRs and HLA-C alleles the fewest. In a later analysis, several top co-occurrence clusters were reported to appear linked to parvovirus B19, influenza, CMV and Epstein-Barr virus. The 87-base-pair reads could not distinguish some IMGT-functional V segments, including TRBV6-2 and TRBV6-3, so those segments were excluded. Because counts were too low, around 18 rarely observed V segments, including chromosome 9 orphons, were left out of the earlier analysis of roughly 600 of the donors. Only TCR beta chains were sequenced in this cohort, and the absence of alpha or paired-chain data limited detectable features. The only immune exposure information available for the cohort was CMV serostatus. Cytomegalovirus status was reported to be diagnosed by the classifier with high specificity and sensitivity in both the original and validation cohorts. A few of the identified cytomegalovirus-associated TCR beta chains were confirmed in vitro to be specific for cytomegalovirus antigens. V-gene and J-gene trimming of TCR beta chains was associated with a missense DCLRE1C variant in a later genetic analysis, and the association was replicated in an independent cohort. HLA typing was unavailable for some donors at each locus, so association tests used only the typed subset.

The chain employs TRBV7-2 and TRBJ2-5; the D segment could be TRBD2, given 7 matching bases. The DNA end is a closer match to TRBJ2-7, so the J assignment may be wrong. The receptor comes from a man aged 25 to 45 in good health and CMV-seronegative. The material sequenced was PBMCs. The encoded CDR3 is CASSLVFAGAHSYEQYF. The DNA sequence is TGTGCCAGCAGCTTAGTCTTTGCGGGGGCGCACTCCTACGAGCAGTACTTC.